Following are 8 T cell receptor beta chains from one sample sequenced in a study of cytotoxic CD8 clonotypes in ibrutinib-treated CLL. Clones were sequenced by immunoSEQ multiplex PCR, and TCRdb holds only the in-frame ones, with some missing. The table shows about 160,000 clones, with about 80% occurring only once. This specimen was PBMCs, taken after 24 months of ibrutinib treatment. These TCRs come from a human donor with chronic lymphocytic leukemia.

The V gene is TRBV7-6, the J gene TRBJ2-1; 7 bases are shared with TRBD2. The CDR3 length is 14 residues. V dropped 5 bases and J dropped 9; count of bases not matched to a gene: 10. Germline V gene lookup returns CDR1 SGHVS and CDR2 FNYEAQ. CDR3 amino acids: CASSPTRLASEQFF. CDR3 DNA sequence: TGTGCCAGCAGCCCAACTCGACTAGCAAGTGAGCAGTTCTTC. The full variable domain, with the rest looked up from reference TRBV7-6 and TRBJ2-1, is GAGVSQSPRYKVTKRGQDVALRCDPISGHVSLYWYRQALGQGPEFLTYFNYEAQQDKSGLPNDRFSAERPEGSISTLTIQRTEQRDSAMYRCASSPTRLASEQFFGPGTRLTVL.

A few counts support this clone. The V call is TRBV30, the J call TRBJ1-6; the D is unclear. Per the germline V gene, CDR1 is GTSNPN and CDR2 is SVGIG (reference sequence). The CDR3 runs to 11 residues. V lost 5 bases to trimming and J lost 7 bases, with 6 bases between them. Here the CDR3 reads CAWAGNSPLHF. CDR3 sequence (DNA): TGTGCCTGGGCTGGAAATTCACCCCTCCACTTT.

The rearrangement joins TRBV7-2 to TRBJ1-1; D ambiguous. The CDR3 sequence is 12 residues long. The germline V and J ends were trimmed by 6 bases and 4 bases, with 9 bases remaining between them. CDR1 is SGHTA and CDR2 is FQGNSA in the germline V gene. CDR3 protein: CASRYGGTEAFF. The CDR3 nucleotides read TGTGCCAGCAGATATGGAGGCACTGAAGCTTTCTTT.

The chain links TRBV19 to TRBJ1-2; D may be TRBD1 (6 bases). V lost 7 bases, J lost 4 bases, and 16 bases lay in between. The CDR3 is 14 amino acids. Germline-derived CDR1 and CDR2 are LNHDA and SQIVND (reference sequence). CDR3 sequence: CASTPGGGVYGYTF. DNA for the CDR3: TGTGCCAGTACCCCGGGAGGGGGAGTCTATGGCTACACCTTC. The full variable domain, in which reference TRBV19 and TRBJ1-2 provide the parts outside the CDR3, is DGGITQSPKYLFRKEGQNVTLSCEQNLNHDAMYWYRQDPGQGLRLIYYSQIVNDFQKGDIAEGYSVSREKKESFPLTVTSAQKNPTAFYLCASTPGGGVYGYTFGSGTRLTVV.

This clone was seen only once. The chain joins TRBV7-2 to TRBJ1-4, with D possibly being TRBD1 (6 bases). The V end was cut by 5 bases, the J end by 8 bases, with 15 bases between. Germline V lookup: CDR1 SGHTA, CDR2 FQGNSA. The CDR3 covers 14 residues. CDR3 protein: CASSADWQGEKLFF. In DNA, the CDR3 is TGTGCCAGCAGCGCGGACTGGCAGGGGGAAAAACTGTTTTTT.

This chain connects TRBV9 to TRBJ1-4; D might be TRBD1 (5 bases). The CDR3 loop spans 15 amino acids. The V end was cut by 4 bases, the J end by 5 bases, with 15 bases between. From germline, CDR1 is SGDLS and CDR2 YYNGEE. The CDR3 sequence: CASSSSTVINEKLFF. The CDR3 DNA reads TGTGCCAGCAGCTCATCGACAGTCATCAATGAAAAACTGTTTTTT. The variable domain in full, with the rest retrieved from reference TRBV9 and TRBJ1-4, is DSGVTQTPKHLITATGQRVTLRCSPRSGDLSVYWYQQSLDQGLQFLIQYYNGEERAKGNILERFSAQQFPDLHSELNLSSLELGDSALYFCASSSSTVINEKLFFGSGTQLSVL.

The gene calls are TRBV14 and TRBJ2-3, with 11 nucleotides matching TRBD2. The CDR3 is 20 amino acids. Trimming removed 1 base from V and 6 bases from J; junction bases left unmatched: 18. From germline, CDR1 is SGHDN and CDR2 FVKESK. CDR3 in amino acids: CASSQGLAGTSTPFADTQYF. The CDR3 DNA is TGTGCCAGCAGCCAAGGACTAGCGGGAACGTCCACCCCATTTGCCGATACGCAGTATTTT.

The gene calls are TRBV27 and TRBJ2-1; D unclear. The CDR3 consists of 12 residues. Trimming shortened V by 2 bases and J by 3 bases, and 2 bases separated the two germline ends. Germline-derived CDR1 and CDR2 are MNHEY and SMNVEV (reference sequence). The CDR3 DNA follows: TGTGCCAGCAGTTTAATCTACAATGAGCAGTTCTTC. Its translation: CASSLIYNEQFF.